These 7 T cell receptor beta chains were all obtained from the same sample, sequenced in a study of Ad26.COV2.S vaccination and SARS-CoV-2 variants. Treatment here: around 19 received Ad26.COV2.S at low or high dose, single or two shots; several received placebo; per-sample allocation not given. After the first vaccine or placebo injection, samples were drawn on day 63. Clones were read by immunoSEQ multiplex PCR, and TCRdb kept only the in-frame ones, dropping some. The data hold 200,000 to 250,000 clones, with 88% observed a single time. The sequenced sample was peripheral blood, obtained in a trial of Ad26.COV2.S vaccine versus placebo. These receptor sequences come from a person between 18 and 65 years old who received the Ad26.COV2.S COVID-19 vaccine or a placebo.

The chain is built from TRBV28 and TRBJ2-3; possibly TRBD1 or TRBD2 for D (6 bases each). Deletions cut 7 bases from V and 3 bases from J, with 17 bases between. The CDR3 runs to 15 residues. Germline CDR1 reads MDHEN; CDR2 reads SYDVKM. In DNA, the CDR3 is TGTGCCAGCATCCCGGGGGCCCTCGGGACAGATACGCAGTATTTT. It translates to CASIPGALGTDTQYF.

The rearrangement uses TRBV7-8 and TRBJ1-2, with 8 bases that match TRBD1. Trimming took 4 bases from V and 1 from J; bases not matched to a gene: 5. Germline V CDR1 and CDR2: SGHVS, FQNEAQ. This CDR3 is built from 15 residues. CDR3 amino acids: CASSSRQGSNYGYTF. The CDR3 DNA sequence: TGTGCCAGCAGCTCCCGACAGGGGAGTAACTATGGCTACACCTTC.

The rearrangement joins TRBV7-9 to TRBJ1-4; no clear D. The V and J ends lost 1 base and 6 bases respectively, with 12 bases between them. The germline V gene encodes CDR1 SEHNR and CDR2 FQNEAQ (reference sequence). This CDR3 has 15 amino acids. In nucleotides, the CDR3 is TGTGCCAGCAGCTTAGGGCGGAGGGAGGATGAAAAACTGTTTTTT. It is translated as CASSLGRREDEKLFF.

The rearrangement joins TRBV7-2 to TRBJ1-1, with 7 bases lining up with TRBD1. The V gene's germline CDR1 is SGHTA and CDR2 FQGNSA. Unmatched junction bases numbered 5, after V lost 5 bases and J lost 2 bases. The CDR3 has 14 amino acids. CDR3 sequence reads: CASSIRQGNTEAFF. The DNA of the CDR3 is TGTGCCAGCAGCATCAGACAGGGAAACACTGAAGCTTTCTTT.

The chain employs TRBV29-1 and TRBJ2-3; weak D call: TRBD2 (6 bases). V shed 4 bases and J shed 0 bases, with 17 bases lying between them. The CDR3 spans 16 residues. Germline CDR1 SQVTM, CDR2 ANQGSEA. CDR3 coding DNA: TGCAGCGTTGGGTTGGTTAGGGACTTTAGCACAGATACGCAGTATTTT. Translating gives CSVGLVRDFSTDTQYF.

The chain combines TRBV7-3 with TRBJ2-1, with 7 bases aligning to TRBD2. CDR1 and CDR2 (germline): SGHTA, FQGTGA. J was trimmed by 5 bases and V by 5 bases; bases with no gene match: 3. The CDR3 is 13 residues long. The CDR3 loop is CASSRTSDNEQFF. CDR3 sequence (DNA): TGTGCCAGCAGCAGAACTAGCGACAATGAGCAGTTCTTC.

V gene TRBV5-4 combines with J gene TRBJ2-3; D may be TRBD2 (7 bases). This CDR3 region has 13 residues. The V end lost 3 bases, the J end lost 9 bases, and 14 bases lay between the germline ends. The germline CDR1 and CDR2 sequences are SGHNT and YYREEE (reference sequence). CDR3 loop: CASSSAGAETQYF. In DNA form, the CDR3 reads TGTGCCAGCAGCTCGGCGGGGGCCGAAACGCAGTATTTT. Looking up the rest from reference TRBV5-4 and TRBJ2-3 gives the full variable domain: ETGVTQSPTHLIKTRGQQVTLRCSSQSGHNTVSWYQQALGQGPQFIFQYYREEENGRGNFPPRFSGLQFPNYSSELNVNALELDDSALYLCASSSAGAETQYFGPGTRLTVL.